This passage covers 18 T cell receptor beta chains from one sample sequenced in a study of control samples from healthy donors and cancer patients (TCRdb year 2020). The library was generated by the immunoSEQ multiplex PCR assay. As stored in TCRdb, this immuneACCESS dataset retains in-frame rearrangements with V and J assigned. A fraction of the clones does not appear; measured against another copy, unresolved V genes explain less than half of the discrepancy, and the remainder lacks a known reason. The sample table holds approximately 170,000 clones, of which 80% to 95% were seen once. The leading ten clones occupy 0.68% of the sample. Sequenced material: blood. The receptor set was obtained from a woman under 40 in good health.

V usage is TRBV27 and J usage is TRBJ2-1; 7 bases agree with TRBD2. Germline loops: CDR1 MNHEY, CDR2 SMNVEV (reference sequence). The CDR3 has 15 amino acids. J was trimmed by 3 bases and V by 2 bases; bases with no gene match: 4. The CDR3 region is CASSLIGRLYNEQFF. The CDR3 bases are TGTGCCAGCAGTTTAATCGGGAGGCTCTACAATGAGCAGTTCTTC.

V is TRBV6-5 and J is TRBJ1-2; D gene unclear. V lost 5 bases and J 8 bases, leaving 15 bases between the germline ends. Germline loops: CDR1 MNHEY, CDR2 SVGAGI. The CDR3 runs 13 residues. In DNA, the CDR3 is TGTGCCAGCAGTCGAGAGGGCCTATTCGGCTACACCTTC. Protein product: CASSREGLFGYTF.

This chain connects TRBV3-1 (or the pseudogene TRBV3-2) to TRBJ2-3, with TRBD2 as a possible D gene (9 bases). Germline-derived CDR1 and CDR2 are LGHDT and YNNKEL (reference sequence). The germline V and J ends were trimmed by 1 base and 4 bases, with 36 bases remaining between them. The CDR3 is 23 amino acids. The CDR3 DNA follows: TGTGCCAGCAGCCAAGCCCCCCCACTGACAGGGGTGGGGCGGGAGGGCCCGGCAGATACGCAGTATTTT. This gives the protein CASSQAPPLTGVGREGPADTQYF.

The J gene is TRBJ2-3, the V gene TRBV19; tentatively, D is TRBD1 (6 bases). Germline V lookup: CDR1 LNHDA, CDR2 SQIVND (reference sequence). The CDR3 consists of 15 residues. Trimming left V 6 bases short and J 1 base short, with 14 bases between. The CDR3 reads CASRVTGTGTDTQYF. The CDR3 DNA sequence: TGTGCCAGTAGGGTGACAGGTACCGGCACAGATACGCAGTATTTT.

This chain links TRBV7-9 with TRBJ2-2; perhaps TRBD1 as D (6 bases). This CDR3 region has 17 residues. V was trimmed by 5 bases and J by 4 bases, leaving 20 bases between them. CDR1 is SEHNR and CDR2 is FQNEAQ in the germline V gene (reference sequence). CDR3 amino acids: CASSLPAGTSSTGELFF. Here the CDR3 DNA reads TGTGCCAGCAGCCTTCCTGCCGGGACATCGAGCACCGGGGAGCTGTTTTTT.

This chain links TRBV7-8 with TRBJ2-5; D tentatively fits TRBD1 or TRBD2 (6 bases each). With 1 base removed from V and 5 bases from J, the gap between germline ends came to 11 bases. This CDR3 has 14 amino acids. CDR1 is SGHVS and CDR2 is FQNEAQ in the germline V gene. The CDR3 DNA is TGTGCCAGCAGCTTAGAGGGGGGTGGGGAGACCCAGTACTTC. Translation: CASSLEGGGETQYF. The complete variable domain, with remaining parts taken from reference TRBV7-8 and TRBJ2-5, reads GAGVSQSPRYKVAKRGQDVALRCDPISGHVSLFWYQQALGQGPEFLTYFQNEAQLDKSGLPSDRFFAERPEGSVSTLKIQRTQQEDSAVYLCASSLEGGGETQYFGPGTRLLVL.

This sequence joins TRBV2 and TRBJ1-1; D is uncertain. V lost 5 bases and J lost 6, with 10 bases in between. Germline V CDR1 and CDR2: SNHLY, FYNNEI. The CDR3 totals 12 residues. The CDR3 region has the DNA TGTGCCAGCAGTAAGGCGACCCCTGAAGCTTTCTTT. It is translated as CASSKATPEAFF.

The J gene is TRBJ2-6, the V gene TRBV5-1; TRBD2 might be the D (5 bases). Germline-derived CDR1 and CDR2 are SGHRS and YFSETQ. The CDR3 totals 16 residues. V lost 4 bases and J lost 0, with 11 bases in between. CDR3 nucleotide sequence: TGCGCCAGCAGCCCTGGACTGTTCTCTGGGGCCAACGTCCTGACTTTC. Amino acid sequence: CASSPGLFSGANVLTF.

The rearrangement joins TRBV2 to TRBJ2-5, with D possibly being TRBD2 (6 bases). CDR3 length equals 15 residues. Germline lookup yields CDR1 SNHLY and CDR2 FYNNEI. The V end was cut by 4 bases, the J end by 5 bases, with 17 bases between. For the CDR3, the DNA is TGTGCCAGCAGTGGAGGACTAACCGTTTTGGAGACCCAGTACTTC. Its translation is CASSGGLTVLETQYF.

The rearrangement uses TRBV13 and TRBJ1-4; TRBD1 aligns across 7 bases. V gave up 6 bases and J gave up 3 bases; unmatched junction bases: 4. Per the germline V gene, CDR1 is PRHDT and CDR2 is FYEKMQ (reference sequence). The CDR3 length is 14 residues. As DNA, the CDR3 is TGTGCCAGCAGATCTCAGGGGGCTAATGAAAAACTGTTTTTT. This sequence encodes CASRSQGANEKLFF.

The chain is built from TRBV3-1 (or the pseudogene TRBV3-2) and TRBJ2-5; the match to TRBD1 covers 8 bases. Trimming cost V 5 bases and J 5 bases; bases outside gene matches: 4. The CDR3 totals 13 residues. CDR1 is LGHDT, CDR2 YNNKEL, per germline (reference sequence). Here the CDR3 reads CASSDRGGETQYF. CDR3 DNA: TGTGCCAGCAGCGACAGGGGTGGCGAGACCCAGTACTTC.

The J gene is TRBJ1-2, the V gene TRBV30, with D possibly being TRBD1 (5 bases). CDR1 and CDR2 from the germline V gene are GTSNPN and SVGIG (reference sequence). V shed 0 bases and J shed 9 bases, with 11 bases lying between them. There are 12 residues in the CDR3. CDR3 loop: CAWSVSRGSYTF. DNA of the CDR3: TGTGCCTGGAGTGTATCTAGGGGTAGCTACACCTTC.

V and J are TRBV9 and TRBJ2-7; D assignment may be TRBD1 or TRBD2 (5 bases each). CDR1 and CDR2 (germline): SGDLS, YYNGEE. Trimming pared 0 bases from V and 2 bases from J, leaving 18 bases between. The CDR3 totals 17 residues. The CDR3 spells CASSVGLGVGTPYEQYF. The CDR3, as DNA: TGTGCCAGCAGCGTAGGTTTAGGGGTGGGGACCCCCTACGAGCAGTACTTC.

The genes are TRBV5-6 and TRBJ2-1, with TRBD2 matching over 11 bases. Germline lookup yields CDR1 SGHDT and CDR2 YYEEEE. The V segment lost 6 bases and the J segment 9 bases; nucleotides outside the gene matches: 11. The CDR3 is 15 residues long. The CDR3 coding sequence is TGTGCCAGCACCGGGACTAGCGGCCCTGAGGGTGAGCAGTTCTTC. Translating it yields CASTGTSGPEGEQFF.

This sequence joins TRBV7-9 and TRBJ2-1, with a tentative D call TRBD2 (6 bases). V lost 1 base and J lost 5, with 12 bases in between. Germline assignment: CDR1 SEHNR and CDR2 FQNEAQ (reference sequence). This CDR3 region has 15 residues. The CDR3 DNA follows: TGTGCCAGCAGCTTAGTCCCTAGCGAAAACAATGAGCAGTTCTTC. Amino acid sequence: CASSLVPSENNEQFF.

This chain connects TRBV21-1 to TRBJ2-4; no DNA check was done on the table's D call, TRBD2. TRBV21-1 is noted as a pseudogene. This CDR3 region has 23 residues. The CDR3 region is CASSKVACLPPDAYKLAKNIQYF. The CDR3 nucleotides read TGTGCCAGCAGCAAGGTAGCCTGTCTCCCTCCGGATGCTTATAAGCTCGCCAAAAACATTCAGTACTTC.

J is TRBJ2-7 and V is TRBV28, with TRBD1 matching over 9 bases. The CDR3 has 15 amino acids. V lost 4 bases to trimming and J lost 3 bases; unmatched junction nucleotides: 7. The germline gives CDR1 MDHEN, CDR2 SYDVKM. The CDR3 DNA is TGTGCCAGCAGTTCCCCCGGGACAGGGCACTACGAGCAGTACTTC. Translated, it gives CASSSPGTGHYEQYF.

The sample holds one count of this clone. The chain is built from TRBV29-1 and TRBJ1-2; D uncertain. The CDR3 is 13 amino acids. Germline lookup yields CDR1 SQVTM and CDR2 ANQGSEA. The V gene lost 8 bases and the J gene lost 5 bases, with 18 bases spanning the gap. The CDR3 loop is CSTTHLDGYGYTF. In DNA, the CDR3 is TGCAGCACAACCCACCTGGACGGTTATGGCTACACCTTC.